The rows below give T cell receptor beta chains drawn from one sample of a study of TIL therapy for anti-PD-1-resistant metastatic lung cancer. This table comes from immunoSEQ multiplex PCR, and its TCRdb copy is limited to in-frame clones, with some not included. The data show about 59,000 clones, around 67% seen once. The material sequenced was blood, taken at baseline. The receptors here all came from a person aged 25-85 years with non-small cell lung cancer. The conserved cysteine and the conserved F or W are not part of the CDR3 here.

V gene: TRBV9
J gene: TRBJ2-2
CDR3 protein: ASSVELQGTGELF

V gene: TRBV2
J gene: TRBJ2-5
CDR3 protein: ASSEGGLAGELETQY

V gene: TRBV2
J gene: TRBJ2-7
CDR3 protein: ASRPTYEQY

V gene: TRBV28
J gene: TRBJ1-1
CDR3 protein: ASSLLPGQGAGDAERTEAF

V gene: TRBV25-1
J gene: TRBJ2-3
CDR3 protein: ASSDGPGRGTDTQY

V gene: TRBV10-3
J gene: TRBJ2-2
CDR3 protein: AISRYPGLAGEDTGELF

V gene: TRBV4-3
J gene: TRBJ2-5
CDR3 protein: ASSQLGGETQY

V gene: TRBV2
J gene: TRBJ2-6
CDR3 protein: ASSPPGAGADSGANVLT

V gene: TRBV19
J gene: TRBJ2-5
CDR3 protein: ASSDRVNLQETQY

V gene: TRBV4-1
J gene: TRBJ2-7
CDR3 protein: ASSLGGQGAQEQY

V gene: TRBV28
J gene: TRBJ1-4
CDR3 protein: ASSLSASLFSEKLF

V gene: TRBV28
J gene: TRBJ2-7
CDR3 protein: ASSLGYEQY

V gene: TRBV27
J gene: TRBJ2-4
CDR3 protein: ASIKRQENTLAKNIQY

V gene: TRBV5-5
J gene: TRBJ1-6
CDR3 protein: ASSTSNPGRSIGSPLH

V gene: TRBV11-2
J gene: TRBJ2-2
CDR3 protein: ASSSIQGLGGELF

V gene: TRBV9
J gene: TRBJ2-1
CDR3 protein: ASSDGLAGLFYNEQF

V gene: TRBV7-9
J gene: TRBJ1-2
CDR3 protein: ASEPVTGGGYT

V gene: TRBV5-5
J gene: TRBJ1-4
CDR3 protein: ASSLATNEKLF

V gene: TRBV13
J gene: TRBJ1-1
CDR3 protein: ASSLQVNLEPF

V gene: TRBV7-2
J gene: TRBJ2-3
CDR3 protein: ASSTRTDTQY

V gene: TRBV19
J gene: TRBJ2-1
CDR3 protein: ASSIDLGRLDSNEQF

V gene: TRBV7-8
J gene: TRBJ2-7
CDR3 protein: ASSPGGRGTYEQY

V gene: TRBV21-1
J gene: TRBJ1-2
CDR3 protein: ASSKVGAGSYGYT

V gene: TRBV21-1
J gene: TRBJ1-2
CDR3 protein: ASSKTGVLHYGYT

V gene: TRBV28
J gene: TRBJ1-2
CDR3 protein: ASSLWGSERYGYT

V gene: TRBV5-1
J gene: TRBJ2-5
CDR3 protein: ASSLFQETQY

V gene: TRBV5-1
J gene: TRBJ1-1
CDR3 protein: ASSWDRVETEAF

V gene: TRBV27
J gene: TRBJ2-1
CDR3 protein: ASSFGGTNYNEQF